This TCR beta chain was captured by sequencing in a study of blood T cell repertoires in COVID-19. Background on the study: COVID-19 samples from acute and convalescent phases originated in the United States, Italy and Spain.

The data were produced by immunoSEQ multiplex PCR, yet TCRdb's version contains in-frame clones alone and is incomplete. In the table there are approximately 200,000 clones, approximately 92% of which are singletons. Assignments of participants to cohorts depended upon their own reported clinical history. The TCR sequence derives from a woman under 30 in a cohort exposed to, infected with or recovered from COVID-19 (not recorded which). The sample was PBMCs or T cells enriched from blood (not recorded which).

CDR3 amino acids: CATSQGQSTDTQYF. The CDR3 nucleotides read TGTGCCACATCACAGGGACAGTCTACAGATACGCAGTATTTT. The chain carries TRBV19 and TRBJ2-3; TRBD1 aligns across 7 bases. Germline V gives CDR1 LNHDA, CDR2 SQIVND (reference sequence). V lost 10 bases to trimming and J lost 3 bases; unmatched junction nucleotides: 10. The CDR3 extends over 14 amino acids.